These 19 T cell receptor beta chains originate from one sample sequenced in a study of blood T cell repertoires in COVID-19 (dated by TCRdb to between 2020 and 2021). Libraries came from the immunoSEQ multiplex PCR assay. In its TCRdb copy, this immuneACCESS table keeps in-frame sequences only and misses some clones. Where compared with another copy, unresolved V genes explain less than half of these, and the others have no known cause. The sample profile shows 300,000 to 400,000 clones; around 85% of them were found once. The ten largest clones take up around 2% of the sample. Input material: PBMCs or T cells enriched from blood (not recorded which). The receptors shown here come from a woman between 25 and 40 years old who had been exposed to COVID-19.

This sequence joins TRBV3-1 (or the pseudogene TRBV3-2) and TRBJ2-7; 9 bases are shared with TRBD2. The CDR3 covers 13 residues. The germline gives CDR1 LGHDT, CDR2 YNNKEL (reference sequence). V lost 6 bases to trimming and J lost 2 bases; unmatched junction nucleotides: 2. The CDR3 loop is CASSLAGPYEQYF. CDR3 DNA: TGTGCCAGCAGTCTAGCGGGACCCTACGAGCAGTACTTC.

Written as DNA, the CDR3 is TGTGCCAGTAGTATGATGGGGAGACATCTGCAAGAGACCCAGTACTTC. Translation: CASSMMGRHLQETQYF. The chain uses TRBV19 and TRBJ2-5; a possible D gene is TRBD2 (5 bases). Germline V gene sequence: CDR1 LNHDA, CDR2 SQIVND (reference sequence). Trimming cost V 3 bases and J 2 bases, with 16 bases left between them. The CDR3 loop spans 16 amino acids.

The sample holds one count of this clone. The V call is TRBV28, the J call TRBJ1-6; D unclear. CDR1 and CDR2 (germline): MDHEN, SYDVKM. This CDR3 spans 16 amino acids. The V gene lost 1 base and the J gene lost 7 bases, with 14 bases spanning the gap. CDR3 sequence (DNA): TGTGCCAGCAGTTTATTCACAGTGATTTACAATTCACCCCTCCACTTT. Protein product: CASSLFTVIYNSPLHF.

This rearrangement joins TRBV4-3 to TRBJ2-1; D not resolved. Germline V gene data show CDR1 as LGHNA and CDR2 as YSLEER. The length of the CDR3 is 19 residues. Trimming shortened V by 1 base and J by 5 bases, and 24 bases separated the two germline ends. The CDR3 sequence: CASSQGVVELTPMNNEQFF. Here the CDR3 DNA reads TGCGCCAGCAGCCAAGGTGTGGTGGAGTTAACCCCTATGAACAATGAGCAGTTCTTC.

The count of this clone is one. The V gene is TRBV7-8, the J gene TRBJ2-1, with D unclear. The CDR3 runs 13 residues. Germline CDR1 and CDR2: SGHVS and FQNEAQ. V dropped 1 base and J dropped 8 bases, with 9 bases sitting between them. In nucleotides, the CDR3 is TGTGCCAGCAGCTTAGTCCCCTCCGATGAGCAGTTCTTC. Translated, it gives CASSLVPSDEQFF.

This clone was detected only once. V usage is TRBV2 and J usage is TRBJ2-3; 13 nucleotides agree with TRBD2. V gave up 5 bases and J gave up 1 base; unmatched junction bases: 3. The CDR3 runs 16 residues. Germline V lookup: CDR1 SNHLY, CDR2 FYNNEI. This chain's CDR3 is CASSSLAGGGTDTQYF. CDR3 sequence (DNA): TGTGCCAGCAGTTCACTAGCGGGAGGGGGCACAGATACGCAGTATTTT.

V gene TRBV28 combines with J gene TRBJ2-3, with TRBD2 identical over 7 bases. Germline CDR1 and CDR2: MDHEN and SYDVKM. CDR3 length equals 12 residues. V dropped 7 bases and J dropped 6; count of bases not matched to a gene: 4. CDR3 nucleotides: TGTGCCAGCATTAGCGGGCGGGATACGCAGTATTTT. It is translated as CASISGRDTQYF.

V usage is TRBV30 and J usage is TRBJ2-7; no clear D. The CDR3 runs to 12 residues. V gave up 3 bases and J gave up 4 bases, with 10 bases separating them. Germline CDR1 is GTSNPN and CDR2 is SVGIG (reference sequence). The CDR3 DNA follows: TGTGCCTGGAGAAGAGGCGTTTACGAGCAGTACTTC. Protein: CAWRRGVYEQYF.

Note on this clone: Other DNA sequences of this sample code for an identical CDR3. J is TRBJ1-5 and V is TRBV12-3 or TRBV12-4, with D uncertain. This CDR3 comprises 11 residues. Trimming left V 6 bases short and J 9 bases short, with 9 bases between. The DNA of the CDR3 is TGTGCCAGCAGCCCCGGAGGGCCCCAGCATTTT. Its translation: CASSPGGPQHF.

The chain is built from TRBV28 and TRBJ1-6; D may be TRBD1 (6 bases). V lost 3 bases to trimming and J lost 6 bases, with 15 bases between them. The length of the CDR3 is 16 residues. CDR1 MDHEN and CDR2 SYDVKM come from the germline V gene. CDR3 region: CASSFGQGGSNSPLHF. The CDR3 DNA is TGTGCCAGCAGTTTTGGCCAAGGGGGATCTAATTCACCCCTCCACTTT.

This clone was counted a single time. V is TRBV9 and J is TRBJ2-1; D perhaps matches TRBD2 (6 bases). The length of the CDR3 is 15 residues. V gave up 3 bases and J gave up 7 bases, with 17 bases separating them. The germline V gene has CDR1 SGDLS and CDR2 YYNGEE. The CDR3 region has the DNA TGTGCCAGCAGCGCTGGACTACCTCCTTTGAATGAGCAGTTCTTC. It codes for CASSAGLPPLNEQFF.

The table lists this clone with a few counts. V gene TRBV5-1 combines with J gene TRBJ2-1, with TRBD2 identical over 10 bases. CDR1 and CDR2 (germline): SGHRS, YFSETQ. This CDR3 is built from 17 residues. J gave up 4 bases and V 1 base, and 8 bases lay outside the gene matches. The CDR3 is CASSLPSTSGAYNEQFF. CDR3 sequence (DNA): TGCGCCAGCAGCTTGCCCAGTACTAGCGGGGCTTACAATGAGCAGTTCTTC.

The rearrangement uses TRBV12-3 or TRBV12-4 and TRBJ2-5; D not resolved. The CDR3 consists of 13 residues. The V and J ends lost 3 bases and 2 bases respectively, with 7 bases between them. The CDR3 here is CASSFVRQETQYF. For the CDR3, the DNA is TGTGCCAGCAGTTTCGTCAGACAAGAGACCCAGTACTTC.

V is TRBV4-1 and J is TRBJ1-1; 9 nucleotides agree with TRBD1. V lost 0 bases, J lost 0 bases, and 5 bases stayed unmatched. Looked up from germline, CDR1 is MGHRA and CDR2 is YSYEKL. The CDR3 contains 17 residues. CDR3 region: CASSQDNRGLMNTEAFF. Here the CDR3 DNA reads TGCGCCAGCAGCCAAGACAACAGGGGGCTTATGAACACTGAAGCTTTCTTT.

The rearrangement links TRBV6-6 to TRBJ1-2; possible D gene TRBD1, 5 bases. Trimming shortened V by 6 bases and J by 2 bases, and 13 bases separated the two germline ends. This CDR3 region has 14 residues. The germline V gene encodes CDR1 MNHNY and CDR2 SVGAGI (reference sequence). CDR3 region: CASSLETVNYGYTF. The CDR3 DNA is TGTGCCAGCAGCCTCGAGACAGTAAACTATGGCTACACCTTC.

The J gene is TRBJ1-1, the V gene TRBV2, with a weak D call TRBD1 (6 bases). Trimming left V 7 bases short and J 5 bases short, with 23 bases between. Germline V gene data show CDR1 as SNHLY and CDR2 as FYNNEI. The CDR3 has 16 residues. CDR3 bases: TGTGCCAGCATCATGAGGGGGTCTCAGGGCAGGACTGAAGCTTTCTTT. Translation gives CASIMRGSQGRTEAFF.

The genes are TRBV19 and TRBJ1-5; tentative D call: TRBD1 (6 bases). The CDR3 is 14 amino acids. The germline V gene encodes CDR1 LNHDA and CDR2 SQIVND (reference sequence). V was clipped by 10 bases and J by 4 bases, with 17 bases between them. CDR3 DNA sequence: TGTGCCACCTCGTGGACAGCCAGAAATCAGCCCCAGCATTTT. Protein product: CATSWTARNQPQHF.

This rearrangement joins TRBV5-6 to TRBJ1-2; maybe TRBD1 (5 bases). The length of the CDR3 is 17 residues. The germline V and J ends were trimmed by 1 base and 4 bases, with 20 bases remaining between them. Germline CDR1 reads SGHDT; CDR2 reads YYEEEE. CDR3 region: CASSLSPVRVGLYGYTF. For the CDR3, the DNA is TGTGCCAGCAGCTTGAGTCCTGTCAGGGTAGGGCTCTATGGCTACACCTTC.

The chain combines TRBV4-3 with TRBJ1-3, with D maybe TRBD1 (6 bases). Germline-derived CDR1 and CDR2 are LGHNA and YSLEER. The CDR3 consists of 16 residues. The V end was cut by 0 bases, the J end by 2 bases, with 11 bases between. The CDR3 loop is CASSQDQGIAGNTIYF. The CDR3 DNA reads as TGCGCCAGCAGCCAAGATCAGGGGATCGCTGGAAACACCATATATTTT.